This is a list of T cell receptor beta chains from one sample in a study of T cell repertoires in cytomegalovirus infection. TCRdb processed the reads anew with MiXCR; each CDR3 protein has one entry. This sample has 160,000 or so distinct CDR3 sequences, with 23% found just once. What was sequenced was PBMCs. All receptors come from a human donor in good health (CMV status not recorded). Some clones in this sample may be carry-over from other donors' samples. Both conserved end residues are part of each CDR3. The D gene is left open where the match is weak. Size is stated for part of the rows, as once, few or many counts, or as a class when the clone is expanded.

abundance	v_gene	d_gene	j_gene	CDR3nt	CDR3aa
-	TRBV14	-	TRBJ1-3	TGTGCCAGCGGTGGATCTAACTCTGGAAACACCATATATTTT	CASGGSNSGNTIYF
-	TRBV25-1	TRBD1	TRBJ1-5	TGTGCCAGCAGTGAAGGGAAGGACAGGCTCTCTTGGGGCAATCAGCCCCAGCATTTT	CASSEGKDRLSWGNQPQHF
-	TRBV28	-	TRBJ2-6	TGTGCCAGCAGTCCGCGGCAAGGTTCTGGGGCCAACGTCCTGACTTTC	CASSPRQGSGANVLTF
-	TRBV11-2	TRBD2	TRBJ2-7	TGTGCCAGCAGCTTGGGACCGGGACTACCTCCCTACGAGCAGTACTTC	CASSLGPGLPPYEQYF
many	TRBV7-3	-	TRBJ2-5	TGTGCCAGCAGCTTAAGGGAAGGGGAGACCCAGTACTTC	CASSLREGETQYF
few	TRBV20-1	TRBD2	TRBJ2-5	TGCAGTGCGTATGGACTAGCGGGACAAGAGACCCAGTACTTC	CSAYGLAGQETQYF
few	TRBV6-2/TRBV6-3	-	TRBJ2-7	TGTGCCAGCAGTGTTCGGGACGGGACCCGCTTCGAGCAGTACTTC	CASSVRDGTRFEQYF
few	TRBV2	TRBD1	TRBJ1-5	TGTGCCAGCAGTGGGGTGACAGGGGGCAATCAGCCCCAGCATTTT	CASSGVTGGNQPQHF
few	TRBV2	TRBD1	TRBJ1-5	TGTGCCAGCTGGGCAGGGGGAATTCAGCCCCAGCATTTT	CASWAGGIQPQHF
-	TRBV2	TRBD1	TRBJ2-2	TGTGCCAGCAGTGAAGGGCAGGGGGCCGGGGAGCTGTTTTTT	CASSEGQGAGELFF
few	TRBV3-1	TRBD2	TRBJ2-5	TGTGCCAGCAGCCAAGGACCCACTAGCGGCGAGACCCAGTACTTC	CASSQGPTSGETQYF
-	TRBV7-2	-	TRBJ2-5	TGTGCCAGCAGCTACGGGTCCAGGGGGGAGACCAAGTACTTC	CASSYGSRGETKYF
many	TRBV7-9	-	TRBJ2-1	TGTGCCAGCAGCTTAGAGACGTCTTACAATGAGCAGTTCTTC	CASSLETSYNEQFF
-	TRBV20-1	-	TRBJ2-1	TGCAGTGTTAATTCGGCGATGGAGCGGACCTCCTACAATGAGCAGTTCTTC	CSVNSAMERTSYNEQFF
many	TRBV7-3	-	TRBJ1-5	TGTGCCAGCAGCTTACACAAGTTCTGTGGCAATCAGCCCCAGCATTTT	CASSLHKFCGNQPQHF
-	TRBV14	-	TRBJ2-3	TGTGCCAGCAGCCAAGAGATCGGGAGCTTCGGGGGAGATACGCAGTATTTT	CASSQEIGSFGGDTQYF
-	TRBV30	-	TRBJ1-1	TGTGCCTGGAGAAGGGGAGGGACGGGCACTGAAGCTTTCTTT	CAWRRGGTGTEAFF
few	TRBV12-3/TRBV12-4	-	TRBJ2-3	TGTGCCAGCAGTTCGTTTGACACAGATACGCAGTATTTT	CASSSFDTDTQYF
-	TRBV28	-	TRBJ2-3	TGTGCCAGCAGTCCGACCACGCGGCGCACAGATACGCAGTATTTT	CASSPTTRRTDTQYF
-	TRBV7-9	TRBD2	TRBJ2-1	TGTGCCAGCAGCTCCCAGGGGCGGGGGGGCTCCTACAATGAGCAGTTCTTC	CASSSQGRGGSYNEQFF
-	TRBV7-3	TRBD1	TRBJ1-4	TGTGCCAGCAGCCTCCGTTGTAGGACAGGGAATGAAAAACTGTTTTTT	CASSLRCRTGNEKLFF
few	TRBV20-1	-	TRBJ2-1	TGCAGTGCTGCAAAGAGAGAGGAGCAGTTCTTC	CSAAKREEQFF
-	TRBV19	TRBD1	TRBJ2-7	TGTGCCAGTGGACGGACAGGGGACAACGAGCAGTACTTC	CASGRTGDNEQYF
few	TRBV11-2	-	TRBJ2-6	TGTGCCAGCAGCTTCCTCAGGGGCTCTGGGGCCAACGTCCTGACTTTC	CASSFLRGSGANVLTF
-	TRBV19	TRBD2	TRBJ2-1	TGTGCCAGTAGTATCCTCCCTAGCGGATACTACAATGAGCAGTTCTTC	CASSILPSGYYNEQFF
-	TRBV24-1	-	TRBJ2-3	TGTGCCACCAGTGAACGGGGCGGCACAGATACGCAGTATTTT	CATSERGGTDTQYF
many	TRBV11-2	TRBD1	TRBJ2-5	TGTGCCAGCAGCGAGGACAGGGGAGAGACCCAGTACTTC	CASSEDRGETQYF
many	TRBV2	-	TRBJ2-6	TGTGCCAGCAGTGAGGGACTCCCCTCTGGGGCCAACGTCCTGACTTTC	CASSEGLPSGANVLTF
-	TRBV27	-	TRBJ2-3	TGTGCCACCCAAATGAAGACGGATCTTAGCACAGATACGCAGTATTTT	CATQMKTDLSTDTQYF
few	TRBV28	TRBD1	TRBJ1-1	TGTGCCAGCAGTGGGGACAGGGAGACCTTCTTT	CASSGDRETFF
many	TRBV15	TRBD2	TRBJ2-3	TGTGCCACCAGCAGCCCCGGGACTAGCGGGAGAAAGCAGTATTTT	CATSSPGTSGRKQYF
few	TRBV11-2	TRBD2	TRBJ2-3	TGTGCCAGCACCCCCGGCGGGGGGCGAACGCAGTATTTT	CASTPGGGRTQYF
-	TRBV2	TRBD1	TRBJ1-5	TGTGCCAGCAACGACAGGGATAGCAATCAGCCCCAGCATTTT	CASNDRDSNQPQHF
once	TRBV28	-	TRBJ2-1	TGTGCCAGCACAGGGTCGGGTGGGCAGTTCTTC	CASTGSGGQFF
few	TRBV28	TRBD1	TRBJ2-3	TGTGCCAGCAGTTACCCACCCCGGCGTGGGACAGGGGGCGATGGGTGGCTTCCCACAGATACGCAGTATTTT	CASSYPPRRGTGGDGWLPTDTQYF
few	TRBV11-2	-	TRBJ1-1	TGTGCCAGCAGCTTACCAAGTGGGAGGGGGAGGACTGAAGCTTTCTTT	CASSLPSGRGRTEAFF
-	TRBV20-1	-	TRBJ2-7	TGCAGTGCGGGTAGGGGTAACGGAGGGTACGAGCAGTACTTC	CSAGRGNGGYEQYF
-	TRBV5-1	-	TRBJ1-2	TGCGCCAGCAGCCAAGCGCGACCGACTGGGTATGGCTACACCTTC	CASSQARPTGYGYTF
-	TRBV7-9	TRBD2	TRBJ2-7	TGTGCCAGCAGCTTATTCGGAGTGGGAAGCGGGGGGGGTTCCTACGAGCAGTACTTC	CASSLFGVGSGGGSYEQYF
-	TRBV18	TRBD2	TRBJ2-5	TGTGCCAGCTCACCGTTACGGGGGGATGAGACCCAGTACTTC	CASSPLRGDETQYF
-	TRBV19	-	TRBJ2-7	TGTGCCAGTAGTAGCCGGGACGGCACCTACGAGCAGTACTTC	CASSSRDGTYEQYF
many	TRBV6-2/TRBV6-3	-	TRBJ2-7	TGTGCCAGCAGACCACTATTAACAAACGAGCAGTACTTC	CASRPLLTNEQYF
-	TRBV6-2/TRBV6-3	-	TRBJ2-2	TGTGCCAGCAGTCACTACACCGGGGAGCTGTTTTTT	CASSHYTGELFF
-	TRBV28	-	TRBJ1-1	TGTGCCAGCAGTTTCGGGGTAGGTGAAGCTTTCTTT	CASSFGVGEAFF
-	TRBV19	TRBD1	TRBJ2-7	TGTGCCAGTAGTTACCAGGGGGCCTACGAGCAGTACTTC	CASSYQGAYEQYF
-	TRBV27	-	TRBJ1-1	TGTGCCAGCAGCGGCAGCGGCACCACTGAAGCTTTCTTT	CASSGSGTTEAFF
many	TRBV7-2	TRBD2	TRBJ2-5	TGTGCCAGCAGCTCCAGACTAGCAGCTGACCAAGAGACCCAGTACTTC	CASSSRLAADQETQYF
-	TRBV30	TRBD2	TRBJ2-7	TGTGCCTGGAGAGCAGGGACTAGTTACGAGCAGTACTTC	CAWRAGTSYEQYF
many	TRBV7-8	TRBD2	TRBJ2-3	TGTGCCAGCAGCTTGAAGCGGGGTATCGCAGATACGCAGTATTTT	CASSLKRGIADTQYF
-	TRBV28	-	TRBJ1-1	TGTGCCAGCAGTTTAAAATTGGGGGCGTCTGAAGCTTTCTTT	CASSLKLGASEAFF
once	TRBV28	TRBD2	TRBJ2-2	TGTGCCAGCAACCGAGCGGGATGGGAAGCGAACACCGGGGAGCTGTTTTTT	CASNRAGWEANTGELFF
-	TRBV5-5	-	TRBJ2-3	TGTGCCAGCAGTCCGGGGCCAACAACCACAGATACGCAGTATTTT	CASSPGPTTTDTQYF
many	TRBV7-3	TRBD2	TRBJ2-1	TGTGCCAGCAGCGAAGGGACTAGCGGACCGATTTACAATGAGCAGTTCTTC	CASSEGTSGPIYNEQFF
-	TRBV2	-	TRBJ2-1	TGTGCCAGCAACAGGGCGGGCTACAATGAGCAGTTCTTC	CASNRAGYNEQFF